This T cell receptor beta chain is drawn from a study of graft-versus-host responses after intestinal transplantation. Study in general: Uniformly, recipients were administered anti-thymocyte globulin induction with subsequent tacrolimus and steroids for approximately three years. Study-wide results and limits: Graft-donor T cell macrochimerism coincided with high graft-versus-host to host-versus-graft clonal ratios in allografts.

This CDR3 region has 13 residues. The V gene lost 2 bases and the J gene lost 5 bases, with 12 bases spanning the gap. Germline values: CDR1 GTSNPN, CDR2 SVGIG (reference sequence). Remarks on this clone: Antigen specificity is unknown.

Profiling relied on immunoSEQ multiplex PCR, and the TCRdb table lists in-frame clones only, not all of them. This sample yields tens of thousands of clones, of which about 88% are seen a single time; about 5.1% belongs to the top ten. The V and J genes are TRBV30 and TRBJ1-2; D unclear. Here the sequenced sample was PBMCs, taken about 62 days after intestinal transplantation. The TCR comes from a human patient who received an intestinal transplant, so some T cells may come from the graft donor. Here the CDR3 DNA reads TGTGCCTGGAGTAGGACTGCTAGTTATGGCTACACCTTC. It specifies CAWSRTASYGYTF.